This T cell receptor (beta chain) was identified in a study of Graves' ophthalmopathy and Graves' hyperthyroidism. Study-wide background: Pretreatment peripheral blood was obtained at initial diagnosis. Overall study results and limits: Ophthalmopathy versus stable hyperthyroidism: 13-signature model gave around 90% sensitivity, 75% to 82% specificity.

For this clonotype: Its antigen is not known.

Amplifying from RNA transcripts, the study obtained TCR beta CDR3 regions. HTBI primers primed a first-round RT-PCR, and a second-round multiplex PCR followed. Each CDR3 protein is one row after TCRdb ran MiXCR on the multiplex PCR reads. The profile covers about 220,000 distinct CDR3 sequences, with roughly 21% appearing a single time and around 40% taken by the ten largest. This CDR3 is built from 15 residues. Germline V gives CDR1 MNHNS, CDR2 SASEGT. With 4 bases clipped from V and 4 bases from J, the junction kept 4 bases outside the gene matches. The chain uses TRBV6-1 and TRBJ2-5; 12 bases agree with TRBD1. The TCR was taken from a woman aged 45-59 years with Graves' ophthalmopathy. Input material: peripheral blood. Here the CDR3 DNA reads TGTGCCAGCAGTGTGGGGACAGGGGGCTTAGAGACCCAGTACTTC. Translation gives CASSVGTGGLETQYF.